Listed below are T cell receptor beta chains from one sample, sequenced in a study of cytomegalovirus exposure and HLA in healthy donors. Clones were read by immunoSEQ multiplex PCR, and TCRdb kept only the in-frame ones, dropping some. The repertoire includes about 270,000 clones, 72% of them detected once, and approximately 2.5% sits in the top ten. Material for sequencing was PBMCs. These receptors all come from a female donor in good health and CMV-seronegative. CDR3s include the opening cysteine and the closing phenylalanine or tryptophan. D genes are given only for firm matches. Only part of the rows carry a size: once, few, many, or a class if the clone is expanded.

TRBD2 . TRBJ2-5 TRBV10-1 TGCGCCAGCAGTGAACTAGCGGGAGTCGGGGAGACCCAGTACTTC CASSELAGVGETQYF
. . TRBJ2-7 TRBV11-2 TGTGCCAGCAGACGTATAGCGGAGGGCTCCTACGAGCAGTACTTC CASRRIAEGSYEQYF
. . TRBJ2-7 TRBV10-3 TGTGCCATCAGCGGGGAAATTTCCTACGAGCAGTACTTC CAISGEISYEQYF
TRBD2 . TRBJ2-7 TRBV29-1 TGCAGCGCTAGCGGGGGGAGCTCCTACGAGCAGTACTTC CSASGGSSYEQYF
. once TRBJ2-2 TRBV2 TGTGCCAGCAGTCCTCGGGGGGCCGGCGGGGAGCTGTTTTTT CASSPRGAGGELFF
TRBD2 . TRBJ2-2 TRBV2 TGTGCCAGCAGCCCATCGTCCAGCCTAGCGGGAGCTGGGGAGCTGTTTTTT CASSPSSSLAGAGELFF
TRBD2 . TRBJ2-5 TRBV11-3 TGTGCCAGCAGCTCCGGACTAGCGCGTCAAGAGACCCAGTACTTC CASSSGLARQETQYF
TRBD2 . TRBJ2-1 TRBV11-3 TGTGCCAGCAGCTTGAGGCGGGAGAGGCAGTTCTTC CASSLRRERQFF
. few TRBJ1-4 TRBV2 TGTGCCAGCAGTGCAGACGACAGGAAGAATGAAAAACTGTTTTTT CASSADDRKNEKLFF
. . TRBJ2-3 TRBV11-2 TGTGCCAGCAGCTTAGATCTTGGCCGTATGGGGCCATCGGATACGCAGTATTTT CASSLDLGRMGPSDTQYF
TRBD1 . TRBJ2-1 TRBV28 TGTGCCACCCTCCCGGGACAGTACGATGAGCAGTTCTTC CATLPGQYDEQFF
TRBD1 . TRBJ1-4 TRBV5-5 TGTGCCAGCAGCTCGCCGGGACAGGGTAATGAAAAACTGTTTTTT CASSSPGQGNEKLFF
. . TRBJ2-3 TRBV6-1 TGTGCCAGCAGCCCAGGGACAGATACGCAGTATTTT CASSPGTDTQYF
. . TRBJ1-3 TRBV5-1 TGCGCCAGCAGCTTGGAATTTGGAGTTCGGGAGCCCGGAAACACCACATATTTT CASSLEFGVREPGNTTYF
TRBD2 few TRBJ2-1 TRBV11-2 TGTGCCAGCACCTCTGAGCTAGCGGGACCCACCCTTTACAATGAGCAGTTCTTC CASTSELAGPTLYNEQFF
TRBD2 . TRBJ2-5 TRBV10-2 TGCGCCAGCAGGGAACCCGGGACTAGCGGGGGCGAAGAGACCCAGTACTTC CASREPGTSGGEETQYF
TRBD1 . TRBJ1-5 TRBV6-1 TGTGCCAGCAGTGAACGCGGGACAGGGGGCAATCAGCCCCAGCATTTT CASSERGTGGNQPQHF
. . TRBJ1-1 TRBV6-5 TGTGCCAGCAGTTTCTCAGACACGAACACTGAAGCTTTCTTT CASSFSDTNTEAFF
. . TRBJ2-7 TRBV19 TGTGCCAGTAGTATAGGACAGCCCTACGGGCAGTACTTC CASSIGQPYGQYF
TRBD2 . TRBJ2-3 TRBV27 TGTGCCAGCAGTTTAGCCCGGGGGGGGGACACAGATACGCAGTATTTT CASSLARGGDTDTQYF
. few TRBJ1-1 TRBV6-5 TGTGCCAGTTCGGATGGCGGTTCGGGCACTGAAGCTTTCTTT CASSDGGSGTEAFF
. . TRBJ1-6 TRBV6-5 TGTGCCAGCAGTTATGGGAGAAATTCACCCCTCCACTTT CASSYGRNSPLHF
. . TRBJ2-7 TRBV5-4 TGTGCCAGCAGCCCGAGGGATCCCACCTACGAGCAGTACTTC CASSPRDPTYEQYF
. few TRBJ2-7 TRBV4-1 TGCGCCAGCAGCCAAGGGGTGGCGGTCGCCTACGAGCAGTACTTC CASSQGVAVAYEQYF
TRBD2 once TRBJ2-5 TRBV28 TGTGCCAGCAGTTTAGGACTAGCGGGGTACCGAGAGACCCAGTACTTC CASSLGLAGYRETQYF